The 10 T cell receptor beta chains given below trace back to one sample, sequenced in a study of CD8+ T cells in alopecia areata. For roughly 5 patients, CD4+ cells were sorted into CD25+CD127- cells. cDNA prepared by RNA extraction and subsequent reverse transcription served as the template for sequencing. Some clones are missing from TCRdb's copy, which holds only in-frame ones; the method was immunoSEQ multiplex PCR. The sample carries some 20,000 clones, approximately 59% recorded once. Source material: CD4+ Tregs sorted from blood. The source is a human donor with alopecia areata.

The gene calls are TRBV4-3 and TRBJ2-3; D not certain. This CDR3 contains 13 residues. Germline V lookup: CDR1 LGHNA, CDR2 YSLEER. Trimming stripped 4 bases from V and 2 bases from J, with 7 bases between. The CDR3 DNA sequence: TGCGCCAGCAGCCCGGGCCTCACAGATACGCAGTATTTT. Residues: CASSPGLTDTQYF.

This chain links TRBV2 with TRBJ2-2, with D possibly being TRBD1 (6 bases). The CDR3 contains 15 residues. The V end was cut by 7 bases, the J end by 0 bases, with 12 bases between. Germline CDR1 reads SNHLY; CDR2 reads FYNNEI. DNA for the CDR3: TGTGCCAGCAACTCGAACAGGGCGAACACCGGGGAGCTGTTTTTT. Translating it yields CASNSNRANTGELFF.

This sequence joins TRBV5-1 and TRBJ2-3; no clear D. This CDR3 contains 14 residues. The germline CDR1 and CDR2 sequences are SGHRS and YFSETQ. Trimming cost V 0 bases and J 2 bases, with 7 bases left between them. The CDR3 nucleotides read TGCGCCAGCAGCTTGGCTCTGGACACAGATACGCAGTATTTT. Translating it yields CASSLALDTDTQYF.

This chain connects TRBV5-1 to TRBJ2-6, with 9 bases lining up with TRBD1. With 5 bases clipped from V and 3 bases from J, the junction kept 12 bases outside the gene matches. CDR1 and CDR2 from the germline V gene are SGHRS and YFSETQ. This CDR3 is built from 18 residues. CDR3 nucleotide sequence: TGCGCCAGCAGACCGACAGGGGGGAGGTTTCGTGGGGCCAACGTCCTGACTTTC. It codes for CASRPTGGRFRGANVLTF.

The CDR3 nucleotides read TGTGCCAGCAGCTTAGTGGGACAGGGGGCTCAATTTTCCGGGGAGCTGTTTTTT. This translates into CASSLVGQGAQFSGELFF. The chain employs TRBV7-2 and TRBJ2-2; 12 nucleotides agree with TRBD1. Germline assignment: CDR1 SGHTA and CDR2 FQGNSA. J gave up 6 bases and V 1 base, and 9 bases lay outside the gene matches. The CDR3 spans 18 residues.

The V gene is TRBV2, the J gene TRBJ1-5, with 8 positions matching TRBD1. The length of the CDR3 is 15 residues. Germline V CDR1 and CDR2: SNHLY, FYNNEI. Germline trimming cut 7 bases from V and 1 base from J; bases unmatched to any gene: 6. The CDR3 nucleotides read TGTGCCAGCACCCTACAGGGGGTGAGCAATCAGCCCCAGCATTTT. This encodes CASTLQGVSNQPQHF.

This chain links TRBV5-1 with TRBJ2-5; no clear D gene. V lost 5 bases to trimming and J lost 0 bases, with 8 bases between them. The CDR3 is made up of 13 amino acids. Germline assignment: CDR1 SGHRS and CDR2 YFSETQ. The DNA of the CDR3 is TGCGCCAGCAGTGAAAGGGACCAAGAGACCCAGTACTTC. Protein sequence: CASSERDQETQYF. Looking up the rest from reference TRBV5-1 and TRBJ2-5 gives the full variable domain: KAGVTQTPRYLIKTRGQQVTLSCSPISGHRSVSWYQQTPGQGLQFLFEYFSETQRNKGNFPGRFSGRQFSNSRSEMNVSTLELGDSALYLCASSERDQETQYFGPGTRLLVL.

The rearrangement uses TRBV2 and TRBJ2-4; no definite D call. There are 13 residues in the CDR3. The germline gives CDR1 SNHLY, CDR2 FYNNEI. Trimming took off 1 base at V and 10 bases at J, with 11 bases between the two ends. This CDR3 is CASSEEVGGIQYF. CDR3 nucleotides: TGTGCCAGCAGTGAAGAGGTGGGCGGTATTCAGTACTTC.

The chain has TRBV10-2 and TRBJ2-5, with D possibly matching TRBD2 (6 bases). This CDR3 region has 14 residues. CDR1 and CDR2 (germline): WSHSY, SAAADI. Trimming took off 7 bases at V and 1 base at J, with 13 bases between the two ends. In DNA, the CDR3 is TGCGCCAGCAAGGGAGGCGGCTCCCAAGAGACCCAGTACTTC. As protein: CASKGGGSQETQYF.

The chain is built from TRBV11-1 and TRBJ2-3; 10 nucleotides align to TRBD2. V shed 6 bases, J shed 1 base, and the junction held 7 bases outside the gene matches. Germline-derived CDR1 and CDR2 are SGHAT and FQDESV (reference sequence). The length of the CDR3 is 16 residues. CDR3 nucleotides: TGTGCCAGCAGGAAGCGGGGGGGCCGGGGCACAGATACGCAGTATTTT. Translation: CASRKRGGRGTDTQYF.